Shown below are 15 T cell receptor beta chains from a single sample sequenced in a study of metastatic and nonmetastatic thyroid tumors. From the PCR reads, TCRdb re-called clones with MiXCR. This sample yields around 34,000 clones, of which approximately 32% are seen a single time; 7.8% belongs to the top ten. Before thyroid surgery, none of the patients had received any treatment. The sequenced sample consisted of blood. Receptors were obtained from a female donor with papillary thyroid cancer or a benign thyroid nodule (not recorded which). Some clones in this sample may be carry-over from other donors' samples.

The rearrangement joins TRBV6-1 to TRBJ1-4; 7 bases are a match to TRBD1. The CDR3 extends over 16 amino acids. Germline assignment: CDR1 MNHNS and CDR2 SASEGT. The ends lost 4 bases at V and 8 bases at J; junction bases unmatched: 13. CDR3 region: CASSAGTVLQGEKLFF. The CDR3 coding sequence is TGTGCCAGCAGTGCCGGGACAGTTCTTCAGGGGGAAAAACTGTTTTTT.

This chain links TRBV28 with TRBJ2-6, with D perhaps matching TRBD2 (5 bases). Trimming cost V 5 bases and J 0 bases, with 11 bases left between them. The CDR3 consists of 16 residues. CDR1 and CDR2 from the germline V gene are MDHEN and SYDVKM. CDR3 amino acids: CASSLAPDSGANVLTF. The CDR3 nucleotides are TGTGCCAGCAGTCTAGCACCCGACTCTGGGGCCAACGTCCTGACTTTC.

As for this clone: With a much larger clone just one base away, this may be a read error. Other DNA sequences in the same sample also yield this CDR3. The rearrangement joins TRBV27 to TRBJ2-7; a possible D gene is TRBD2 (6 bases). The CDR3 runs 14 residues. CDR1 and CDR2 (germline): MNHEY, SMNVEV (reference sequence). CDR3 bases: TGCGCCAGCAGTTTGCGGCGGGGTTCGGGCGAGCAGTACTTC. As protein: CASSLRRGSGEQYF.

The chain couples TRBV4-2 to TRBJ2-7; D is unclear. The length of the CDR3 is 14 residues. Trimming removed 1 base from V and 4 bases from J, with 11 bases in between. Germline CDR1 LGHNA, CDR2 YNFKEQ. The CDR3 loop is CASSQGLLLYEQYF. The CDR3 DNA is TGTGCCAGCAGCCAAGGTCTACTGTTGTACGAGCAGTACTTC.

This clone qualifies as medium-sized. J is TRBJ1-2 and V is TRBV6-1; perhaps TRBD1 as D (5 bases). V lost 1 base and J lost 6, with 9 bases in between. Germline loops: CDR1 MNHNS, CDR2 SASEGT. CDR3 length: 13 amino acids. The DNA for the CDR3 is TGTGCCAGCAGTGAAGTGGCAGGGAATGGCTACACCTTC. Translated: CASSEVAGNGYTF.

By share of the sample, this clone is medium-sized. The rearrangement uses TRBV28 and TRBJ2-2; 7 bases align to TRBD1. In germline, CDR1 is MDHEN, CDR2 SYDVKM. Trimming took 6 bases from V and 1 from J; bases not matched to a gene: 5. This CDR3 region has 15 residues. CDR3 DNA: TGTGCCAGCAGACCGACAGGGAAGAACACCGGGGAGCTGTTTTTT. Translation gives CASRPTGKNTGELFF.

In regard to this clone: A much larger clone sits a single nucleotide away, making a read error possible. This chain uses TRBV5-4 with TRBJ1-6; perhaps TRBD1 as D (5 bases). The CDR3 has 16 amino acids. The germline CDR1 and CDR2 sequences are SGHNT and YYREEE (reference sequence). CDR3: CASSLWGRFNNSPLHF. CDR3 DNA sequence: TGCGCCAGCAGCTTGTGGGGGAGATTTAATAATTCACCCCTCCACTTT. Full variable domain (rest looked up from reference TRBV5-4 and TRBJ1-6): ETGVTQSPTHLIKTRGQQVTLRCSSQSGHNTVSWYQQALGQGPQFIFQYYREEENGRGNFPPRFSGLQFPNYSSELNVNALELDDSALYLCASSLWGRFNNSPLHFGNGTRLTVT.

This clone was counted ten times or more. The chain is built from TRBV28 and TRBJ2-3; 7 bases line up with TRBD1. The V segment lost 6 bases and the J segment 3 bases; nucleotides outside the gene matches: 3. The germline V gene encodes CDR1 MDHEN and CDR2 SYDVKM. The CDR3 covers 13 residues. The CDR3: CASRRQGTDTQYF. The CDR3 DNA sequence: TGTGCCAGCAGGAGACAGGGAACAGATACGCAGTATTTT.

A few counts support this clone. The chain joins TRBV12-3 or TRBV12-4 to TRBJ2-7, with D perhaps matching TRBD2 (6 bases). V gave up 2 bases and J gave up 0 bases, with 8 bases separating them. The length of the CDR3 is 14 residues. CDR3 DNA sequence: TGTGCCAGCAGTTTAAGCGGGCTCTCCTACGAGCAGTACTTC. Protein product: CASSLSGLSYEQYF.

The table lists this clone with many counts. The chain is built from TRBV3-1 and TRBJ1-6; perhaps TRBD1 as D (6 bases). V shed 3 bases and J shed 7 bases, with 22 bases lying between them. CDR3 length: 18 residues. CDR1 and CDR2 from the germline V gene are LGHDT and YNNKEL (reference sequence). The CDR3 region is CASSQPIHKTGLNSPLHF. The CDR3 coding sequence is TGTGCCAGCAGCCAGCCCATCCACAAGACAGGTTTGAATTCACCCCTCCACTTT.

There are many counts of this clone. V and J are TRBV30 and TRBJ1-4; 7 nucleotides match TRBD1. The CDR3 runs 13 residues. Trimming removed 7 bases from V and 3 bases from J; junction bases left unmatched: 5. Germline lookup yields CDR1 GTSNPN and CDR2 SVGIG (reference sequence). The CDR3 DNA reads TGTGCCTCCAGGGGGATCGCTAATGAAAAACTGTTTTTT. This translates into CASRGIANEKLFF.

The V gene is TRBV20-1, the J gene TRBJ2-1; 10 bases match TRBD2. J gave up 9 bases and V 7 bases, and 9 bases lay outside the gene matches. Looked up from germline, CDR1 is DFQATT and CDR2 is SNEGSKA (reference sequence). CDR3 length equals 13 residues. The CDR3, as DNA: TGCAGTGAAACCGGGACTAGCGTCGGTGAGCAGTTCTTC. Its protein product is CSETGTSVGEQFF.

Details on this clone: One end of the junction is discordant with germline, which a read error may explain. The chain combines TRBV24-1 with TRBJ2-3; 7 bases match TRBD2. CDR3 length equals 14 residues. Per germline, CDR1 KGHDR and CDR2 SFDVKD. The CDR3 loop is CATSDMTSTDTQYF. CDR3 coding DNA: TGTGCCACCAGTGATATGACTAGCACAGATACTCAGTATTTT.

This clone is labeled as medium-sized. J is TRBJ2-1 and V is TRBV7-9; D not resolved. V lost 1 base and J lost 7, with 5 bases in between. The germline V gene encodes CDR1 SEHNR and CDR2 FQNEAQ (reference sequence). The CDR3 loop spans 12 amino acids. CDR3 residues: CASSLDTNEQFF. The CDR3 bases are TGTGCCAGCAGCTTAGACACGAATGAGCAGTTCTTC.

CDR3: CASNRGAANTGELFF. DNA of the CDR3: TGCGCCAGCAATAGAGGGGCCGCGAACACCGGGGAGCTGTTTTTT. The rearrangement uses TRBV5-1 and TRBJ2-2; D is perhaps TRBD1 or TRBD2 (5 bases each). The CDR3 totals 15 residues. Between the trimmed V and J ends, which lost 6 bases and 0 bases, there was a span of 12 bases. The germline V gene encodes CDR1 SGHRS and CDR2 YFSETQ.